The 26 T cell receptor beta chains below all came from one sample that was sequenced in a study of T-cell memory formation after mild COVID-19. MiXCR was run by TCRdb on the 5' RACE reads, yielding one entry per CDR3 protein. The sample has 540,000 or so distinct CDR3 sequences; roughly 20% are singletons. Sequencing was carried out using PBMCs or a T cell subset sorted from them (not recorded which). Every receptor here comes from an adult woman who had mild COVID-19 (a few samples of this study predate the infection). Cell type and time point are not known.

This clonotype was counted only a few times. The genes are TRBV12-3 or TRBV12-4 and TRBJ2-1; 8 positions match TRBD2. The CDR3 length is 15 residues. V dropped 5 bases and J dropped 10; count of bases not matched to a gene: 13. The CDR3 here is CASSLPSAGGGEQFF. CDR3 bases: TGTGCCAGCAGTCTACCCTCGGCGGGAGGAGGAGAGCAGTTCTTC.

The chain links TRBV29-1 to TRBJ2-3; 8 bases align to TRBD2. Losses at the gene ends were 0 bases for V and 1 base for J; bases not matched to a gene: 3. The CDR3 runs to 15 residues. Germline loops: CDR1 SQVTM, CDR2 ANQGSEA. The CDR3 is CSVEDLGGGTDTQYF. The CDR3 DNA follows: TGCAGCGTTGAAGATCTCGGGGGGGGCACAGATACGCAGTATTTT.

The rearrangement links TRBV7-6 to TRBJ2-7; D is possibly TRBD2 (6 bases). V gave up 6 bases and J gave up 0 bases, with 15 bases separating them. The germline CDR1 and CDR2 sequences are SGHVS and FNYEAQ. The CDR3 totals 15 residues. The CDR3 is CASSRLVGGSYEQYF. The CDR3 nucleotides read TGTGCCAGCAGTAGACTAGTCGGCGGCTCCTACGAGCAGTACTTC.

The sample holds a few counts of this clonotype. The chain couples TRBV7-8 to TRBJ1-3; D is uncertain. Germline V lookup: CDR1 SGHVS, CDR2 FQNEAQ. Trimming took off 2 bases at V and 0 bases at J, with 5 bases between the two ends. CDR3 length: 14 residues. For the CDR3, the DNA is TGTGCCAGCAGCTTATCCCCCTCTGGAAACACCATATATTTT. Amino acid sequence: CASSLSPSGNTIYF.

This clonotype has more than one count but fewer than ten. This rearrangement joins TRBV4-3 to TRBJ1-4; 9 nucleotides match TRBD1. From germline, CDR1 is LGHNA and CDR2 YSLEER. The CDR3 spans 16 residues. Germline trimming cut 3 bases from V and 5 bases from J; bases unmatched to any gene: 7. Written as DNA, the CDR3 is TGCGCCAGCAGCCAGACAAGAGGACAGGGGAATGAAAAACTGTTTTTT. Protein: CASSQTRGQGNEKLFF.

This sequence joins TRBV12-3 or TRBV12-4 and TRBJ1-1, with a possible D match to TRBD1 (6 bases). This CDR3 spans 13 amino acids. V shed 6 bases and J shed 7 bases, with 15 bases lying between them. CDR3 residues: CASSQGPHYEAFF. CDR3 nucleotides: TGTGCCAGCAGCCAGGGGCCTCATTATGAAGCTTTCTTT.

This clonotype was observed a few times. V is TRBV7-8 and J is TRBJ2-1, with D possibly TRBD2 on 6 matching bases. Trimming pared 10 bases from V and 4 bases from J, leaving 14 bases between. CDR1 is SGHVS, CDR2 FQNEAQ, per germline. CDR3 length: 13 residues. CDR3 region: CATGRRDYNEQFF. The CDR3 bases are TGTGCCACTGGGAGGCGGGATTACAATGAGCAGTTCTTC.

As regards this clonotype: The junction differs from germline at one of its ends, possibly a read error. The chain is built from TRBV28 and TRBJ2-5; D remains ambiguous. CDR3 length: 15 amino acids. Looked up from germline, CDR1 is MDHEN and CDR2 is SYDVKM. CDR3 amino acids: CVSSFLQVARETQYF. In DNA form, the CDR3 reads TGTGTCAGCAGTTTTCTTCAGGTGGCACGGGAGACCCAGTACTTC.

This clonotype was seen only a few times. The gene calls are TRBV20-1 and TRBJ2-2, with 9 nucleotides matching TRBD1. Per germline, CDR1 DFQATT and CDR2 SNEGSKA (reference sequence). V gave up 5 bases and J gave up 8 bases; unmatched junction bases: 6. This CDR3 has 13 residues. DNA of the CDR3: TGCAGTGCTGCTCGGGGACAGGGAGGGGAGCTGTTTTTT. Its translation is CSAARGQGGELFF.

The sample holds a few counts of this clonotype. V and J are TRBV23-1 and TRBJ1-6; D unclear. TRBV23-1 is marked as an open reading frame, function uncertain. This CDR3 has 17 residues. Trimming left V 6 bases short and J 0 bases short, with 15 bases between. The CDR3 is CASSDYWRSSYNSPLHF. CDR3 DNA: TGCGCCAGCAGCGACTATTGGAGAAGCTCCTATAATTCACCCCTCCACTTT.

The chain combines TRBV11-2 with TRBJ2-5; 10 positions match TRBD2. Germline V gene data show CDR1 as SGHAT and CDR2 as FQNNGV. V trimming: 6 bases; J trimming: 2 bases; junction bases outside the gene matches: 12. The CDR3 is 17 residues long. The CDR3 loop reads CASSSSRASGGQETQYF. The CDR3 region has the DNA TGTGCCAGCAGTTCGAGCAGAGCTAGCGGGGGACAAGAGACCCAGTACTTC.

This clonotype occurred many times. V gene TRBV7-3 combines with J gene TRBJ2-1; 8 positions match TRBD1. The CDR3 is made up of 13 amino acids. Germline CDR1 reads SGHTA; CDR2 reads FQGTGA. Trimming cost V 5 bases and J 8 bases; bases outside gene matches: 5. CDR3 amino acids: CASSIQGVHEQFF. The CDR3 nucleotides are TGTGCCAGCAGCATACAGGGGGTTCATGAGCAGTTCTTC.

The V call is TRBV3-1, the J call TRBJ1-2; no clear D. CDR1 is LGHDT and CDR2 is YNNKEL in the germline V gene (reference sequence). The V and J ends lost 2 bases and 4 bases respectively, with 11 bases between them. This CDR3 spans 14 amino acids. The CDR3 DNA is TGTGCCAGCAGCCAACGAGCAGGATCCTATGGCTACACCTTC. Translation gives CASSQRAGSYGYTF.

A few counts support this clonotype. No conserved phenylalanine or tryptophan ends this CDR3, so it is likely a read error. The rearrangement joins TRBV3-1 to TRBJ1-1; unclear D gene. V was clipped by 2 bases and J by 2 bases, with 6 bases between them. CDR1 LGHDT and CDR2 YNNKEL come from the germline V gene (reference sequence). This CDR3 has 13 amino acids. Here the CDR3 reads CASSQMGNTEAFL. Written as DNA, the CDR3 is TGTGCCAGCAGCCAAATGGGTAACACTGAAGCTTTCCTT.

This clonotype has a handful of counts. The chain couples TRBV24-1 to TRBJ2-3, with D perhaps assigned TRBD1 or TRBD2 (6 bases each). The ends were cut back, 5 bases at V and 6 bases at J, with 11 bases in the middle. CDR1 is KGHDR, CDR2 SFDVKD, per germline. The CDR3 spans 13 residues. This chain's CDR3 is CATSAQGRDTQYF. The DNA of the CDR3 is TGTGCCACCAGTGCCCAGGGGAGGGATACGCAGTATTTT.

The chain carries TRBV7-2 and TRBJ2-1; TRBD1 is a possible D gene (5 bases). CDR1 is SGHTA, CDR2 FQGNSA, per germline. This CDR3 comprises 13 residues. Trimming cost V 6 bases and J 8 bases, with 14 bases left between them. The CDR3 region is CASRTAGLHEQFF. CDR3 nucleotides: TGTGCCAGCAGGACTGCAGGGTTACATGAGCAGTTCTTC.

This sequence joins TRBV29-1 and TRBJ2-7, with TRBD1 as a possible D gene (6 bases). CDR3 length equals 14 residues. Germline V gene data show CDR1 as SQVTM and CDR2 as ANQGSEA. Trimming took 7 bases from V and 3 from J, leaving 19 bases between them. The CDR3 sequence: CSDRQTGINYEQYF. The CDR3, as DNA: TGCAGCGATCGGCAAACAGGGATCAACTACGAGCAGTACTTC.

The CDR3: CSAKRRRVNTEAFF. In nucleotides, the CDR3 is TGCAGTGCTAAACGGCGGAGGGTGAACACTGAAGCTTTCTTT. The rearrangement uses TRBV20-1 and TRBJ1-1; the D is unclear. Germline V CDR1 and CDR2: DFQATT, SNEGSKA (reference sequence). This CDR3 has 14 residues. V lost 4 bases and J 0 bases, leaving 12 bases between the germline ends.

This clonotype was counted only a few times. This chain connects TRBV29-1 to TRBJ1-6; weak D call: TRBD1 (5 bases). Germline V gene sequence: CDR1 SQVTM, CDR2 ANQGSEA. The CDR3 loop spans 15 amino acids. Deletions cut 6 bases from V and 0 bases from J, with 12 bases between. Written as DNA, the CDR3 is TGCAGCGTCCGAGAGGGGAGCTCCTATAATTCACCCCTCCACTTT. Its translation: CSVREGSSYNSPLHF.

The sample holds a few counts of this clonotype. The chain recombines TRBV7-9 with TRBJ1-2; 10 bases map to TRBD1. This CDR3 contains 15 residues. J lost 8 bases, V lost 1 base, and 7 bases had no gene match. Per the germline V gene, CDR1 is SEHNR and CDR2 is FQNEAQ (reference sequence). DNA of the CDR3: TGTGCCAGCAGCTTAGGCCGGGACAGGGGAGGCGGCTACACCTTC. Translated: CASSLGRDRGGGYTF.

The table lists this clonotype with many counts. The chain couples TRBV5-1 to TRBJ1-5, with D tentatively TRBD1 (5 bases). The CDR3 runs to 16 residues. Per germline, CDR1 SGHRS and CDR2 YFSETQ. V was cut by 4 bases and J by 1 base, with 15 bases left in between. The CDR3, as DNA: TGCGCCAGCAGCGAGGGATCAGGGTTAAGCAATCAGCCCCAGCATTTT. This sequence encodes CASSEGSGLSNQPQHF.

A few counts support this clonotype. This chain's CDR3 is CASSQAGIYGYTF. CDR3 nucleotide sequence: TGCGCCAGCAGCCAGGCAGGGATCTATGGCTACACCTTC. The chain combines TRBV5-1 with TRBJ1-2, with D possibly matching TRBD1 (5 bases). V shed 4 bases and J shed 4 bases, with 11 bases lying between them. Germline assignment: CDR1 SGHRS and CDR2 YFSETQ. The CDR3 covers 13 residues. The full variable domain, rest sourced from reference TRBV5-1 and TRBJ1-2, is KAGVTQTPRYLIKTRGQQVTLSCSPISGHRSVSWYQQTPGQGLQFLFEYFSETQRNKGNFPGRFSGRQFSNSRSEMNVSTLELGDSALYLCASSQAGIYGYTFGSGTRLTVV.

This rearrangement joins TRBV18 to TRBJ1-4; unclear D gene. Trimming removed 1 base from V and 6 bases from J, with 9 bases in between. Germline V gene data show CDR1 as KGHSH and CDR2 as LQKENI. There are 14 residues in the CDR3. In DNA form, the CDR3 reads TGTGCCAGCTCACCACTCTATACAGATGAAAAACTGTTTTTT. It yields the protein CASSPLYTDEKLFF.

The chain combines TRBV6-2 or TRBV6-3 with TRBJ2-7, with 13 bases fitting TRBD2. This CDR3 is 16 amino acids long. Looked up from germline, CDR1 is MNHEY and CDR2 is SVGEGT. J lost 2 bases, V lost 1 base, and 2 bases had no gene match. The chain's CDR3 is CASSYLGTSGAYEQYF. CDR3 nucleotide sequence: TGTGCCAGCAGTTACTTGGGGACTAGCGGGGCCTACGAGCAGTACTTC.

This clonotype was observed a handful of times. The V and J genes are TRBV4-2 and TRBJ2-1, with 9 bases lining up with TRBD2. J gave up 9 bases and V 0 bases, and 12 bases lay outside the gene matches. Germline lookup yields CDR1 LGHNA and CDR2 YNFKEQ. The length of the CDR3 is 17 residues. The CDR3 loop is CASSQDFAGGPVGEQFF. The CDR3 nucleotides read TGTGCCAGCAGCCAAGATTTTGCGGGGGGGCCGGTAGGTGAGCAGTTCTTC.

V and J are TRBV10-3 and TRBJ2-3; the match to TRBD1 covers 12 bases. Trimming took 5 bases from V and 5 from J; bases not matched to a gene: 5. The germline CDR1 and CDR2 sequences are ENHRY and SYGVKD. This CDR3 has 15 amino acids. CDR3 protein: CAISRGTGGKDTQYF. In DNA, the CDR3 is TGTGCCATCAGTCGAGGGACAGGGGGCAAAGATACGCAGTATTTT.